What follows describes a single T cell receptor (beta chain). The data stem from a study of CD8+ T cells in alopecia areata. Trimming cost V 5 bases and J 0 bases, with 8 bases left between them. This CDR3 region has 12 residues. Germline CDR1 reads GTSNPN; CDR2 reads SVGIG (reference sequence). As the sequencing template, cDNA was produced by extracting RNA and reverse transcribing it. Only in-frame clones appear in the TCRdb table, and some are missing; sequencing was by immunoSEQ multiplex PCR. The sample yields 150,000 to 190,000 clones, more than 45% seen once. The rearrangement links TRBV30 to TRBJ2-7; possibly TRBD1 for D (5 bases). This TCR came from a human donor with alopecia areata. Sequences were derived from CD8+ T cells sorted from blood, sampled at week 0. CDR3 amino acids: CAWARDSYEQYF. The CDR3 DNA reads TGTGCCTGGGCCAGGGACTCCTACGAGCAGTACTTC. Variable domain in full (rest from reference TRBV30 and TRBJ2-7): SQTIHQWPATLVQPVGSPLSLECTVEGTSNPNLYWYRQAAGRGLQLLFYSVGIGQISSEVPQNLSASRPQDRQFILSSKKLLLSDSGFYLCAWARDSYEQYFGPGTRLTVT.